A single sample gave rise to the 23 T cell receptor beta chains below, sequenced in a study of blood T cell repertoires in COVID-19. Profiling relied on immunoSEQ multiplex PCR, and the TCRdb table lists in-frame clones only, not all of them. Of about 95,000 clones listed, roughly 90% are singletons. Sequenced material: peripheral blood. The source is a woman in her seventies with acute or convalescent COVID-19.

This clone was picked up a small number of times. The CDR3 reads CASSEGRDRGLRANQPQHF. CDR3 sequence (DNA): TGTGCCAGCAGTGAAGGTCGGGACAGGGGGTTGAGGGCCAATCAGCCCCAGCATTTT. The rearrangement links TRBV6-1 to TRBJ1-5; TRBD1 matches at 11 bases. Germline CDR1 MNHNS, CDR2 SASEGT. V dropped 1 base and J dropped 3; count of bases not matched to a gene: 11. The CDR3 is made up of 19 amino acids.

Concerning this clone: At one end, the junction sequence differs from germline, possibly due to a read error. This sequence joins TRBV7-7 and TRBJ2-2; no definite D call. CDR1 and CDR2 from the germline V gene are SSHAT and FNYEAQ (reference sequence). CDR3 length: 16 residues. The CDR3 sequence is CASSLGSSVNTGELFF. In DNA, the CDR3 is TGTGCTAGCAGCTTAGGTTCTTCTGTGAACACCGGGGAGCTGTTTTTT.

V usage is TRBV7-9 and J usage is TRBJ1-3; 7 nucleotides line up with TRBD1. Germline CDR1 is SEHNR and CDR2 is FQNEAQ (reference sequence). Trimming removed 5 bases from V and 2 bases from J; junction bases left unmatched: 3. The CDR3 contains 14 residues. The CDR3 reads CASSPGTAGNTIYF. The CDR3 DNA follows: TGTGCCAGCAGCCCTGGGACAGCTGGAAACACCATATATTTT.

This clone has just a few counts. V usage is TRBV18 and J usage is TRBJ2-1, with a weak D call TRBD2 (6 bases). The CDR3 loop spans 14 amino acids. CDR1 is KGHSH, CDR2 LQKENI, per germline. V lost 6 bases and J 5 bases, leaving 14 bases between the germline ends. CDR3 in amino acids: CASSSGADDNEQFF. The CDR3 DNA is TGTGCCAGCTCTTCGGGAGCGGACGACAATGAGCAGTTCTTC.

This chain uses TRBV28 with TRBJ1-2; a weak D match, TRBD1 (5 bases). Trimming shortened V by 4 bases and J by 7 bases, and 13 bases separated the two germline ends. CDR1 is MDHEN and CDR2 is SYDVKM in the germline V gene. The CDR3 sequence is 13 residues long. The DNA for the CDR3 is TGTGCCAGCAGTTCAATCGGGGGGGGTGGCTACACCTTC. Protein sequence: CASSSIGGGGYTF.

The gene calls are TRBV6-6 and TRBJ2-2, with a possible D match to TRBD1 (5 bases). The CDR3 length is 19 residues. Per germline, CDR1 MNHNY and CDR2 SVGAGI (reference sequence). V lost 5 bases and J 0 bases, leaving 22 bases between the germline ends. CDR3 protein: CASSQRLLGPQTNTGELFF. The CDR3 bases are TGTGCCAGCAGTCAACGACTCCTGGGGCCCCAAACGAACACCGGGGAGCTGTTTTTT.

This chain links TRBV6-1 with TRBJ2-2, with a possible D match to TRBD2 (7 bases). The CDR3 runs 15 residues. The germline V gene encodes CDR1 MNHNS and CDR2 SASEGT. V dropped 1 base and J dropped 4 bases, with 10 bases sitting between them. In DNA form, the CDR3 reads TGTGCCAGCAGTGAAGAGGGGGGGCGCACCGGGGAGCTGTTTTTT. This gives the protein CASSEEGGRTGELFF.

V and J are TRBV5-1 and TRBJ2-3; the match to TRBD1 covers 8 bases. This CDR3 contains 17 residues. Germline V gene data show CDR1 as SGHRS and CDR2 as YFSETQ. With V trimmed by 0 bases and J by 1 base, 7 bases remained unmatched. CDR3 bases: TGCGCCAGCAGCTTGGGGAGGACAGGGAAGGGCACAGATACGCAGTATTTT. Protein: CASSLGRTGKGTDTQYF.

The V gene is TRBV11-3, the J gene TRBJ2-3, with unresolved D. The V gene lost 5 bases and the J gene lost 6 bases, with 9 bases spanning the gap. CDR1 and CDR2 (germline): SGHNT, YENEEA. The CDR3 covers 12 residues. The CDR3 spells CASSTESDTQYF. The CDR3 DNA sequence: TGTGCCAGCAGCACGGAGTCGGATACGCAGTATTTT.

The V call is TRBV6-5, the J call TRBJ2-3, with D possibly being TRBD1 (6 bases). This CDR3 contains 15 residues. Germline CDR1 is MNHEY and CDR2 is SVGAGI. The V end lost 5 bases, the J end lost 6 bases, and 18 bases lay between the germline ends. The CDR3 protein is CASSTRDTSQDTQYF. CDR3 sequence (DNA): TGTGCCAGCAGTACCCGGGACACTAGTCAGGATACGCAGTATTTT.

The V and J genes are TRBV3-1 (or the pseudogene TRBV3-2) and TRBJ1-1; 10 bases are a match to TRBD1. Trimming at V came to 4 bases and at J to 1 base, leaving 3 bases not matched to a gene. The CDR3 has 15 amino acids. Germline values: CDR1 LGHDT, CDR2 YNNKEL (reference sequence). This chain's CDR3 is CASSRDRGPNTEAFF. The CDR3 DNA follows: TGTGCCAGCAGCCGGGACAGGGGACCGAACACTGAAGCTTTCTTT.

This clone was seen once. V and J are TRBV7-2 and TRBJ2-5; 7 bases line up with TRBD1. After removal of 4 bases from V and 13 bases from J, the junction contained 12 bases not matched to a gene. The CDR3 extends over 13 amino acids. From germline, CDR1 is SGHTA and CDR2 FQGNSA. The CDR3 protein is CASSSEDRDPRYF. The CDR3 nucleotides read TGTGCCAGCAGCTCAGAAGACAGGGACCCCAGGTACTTC.

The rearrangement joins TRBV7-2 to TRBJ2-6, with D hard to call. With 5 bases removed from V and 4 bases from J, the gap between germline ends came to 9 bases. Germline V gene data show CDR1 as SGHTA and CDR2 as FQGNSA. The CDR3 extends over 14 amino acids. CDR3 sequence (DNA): TGTGCCAGCAGCCCAGGATGGGGGGCCAACGTCCTGACTTTC. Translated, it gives CASSPGWGANVLTF.

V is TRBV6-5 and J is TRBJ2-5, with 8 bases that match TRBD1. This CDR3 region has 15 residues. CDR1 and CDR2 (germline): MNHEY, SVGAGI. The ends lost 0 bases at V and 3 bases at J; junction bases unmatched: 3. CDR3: CASSYSGTGKETQYF. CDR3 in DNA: TGTGCCAGCAGTTACTCAGGGACAGGCAAAGAGACCCAGTACTTC.

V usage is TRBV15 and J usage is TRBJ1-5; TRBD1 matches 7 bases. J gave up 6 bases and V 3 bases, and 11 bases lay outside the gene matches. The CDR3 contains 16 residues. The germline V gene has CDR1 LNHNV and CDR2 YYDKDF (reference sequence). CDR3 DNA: TGTGCCACCAGCAGGGAGGGGGCCGGCCCGATTCAGCCCCAGCATTTT. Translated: CATSREGAGPIQPQHF.

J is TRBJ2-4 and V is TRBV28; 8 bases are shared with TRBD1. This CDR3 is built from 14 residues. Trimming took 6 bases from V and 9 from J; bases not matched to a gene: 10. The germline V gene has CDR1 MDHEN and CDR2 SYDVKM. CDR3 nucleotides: TGTGCCAGCAGCAACATACGACAGGGGAGCATTCAGTACTTC. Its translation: CASSNIRQGSIQYF.

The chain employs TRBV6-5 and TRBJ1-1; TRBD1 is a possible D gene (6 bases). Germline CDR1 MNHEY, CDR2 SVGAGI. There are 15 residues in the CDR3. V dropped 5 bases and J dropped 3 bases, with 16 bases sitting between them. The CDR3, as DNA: TGTGCCAGCAGTACCAGGACAGCCGGGGACACTGAAGCTTTCTTT. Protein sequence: CASSTRTAGDTEAFF.

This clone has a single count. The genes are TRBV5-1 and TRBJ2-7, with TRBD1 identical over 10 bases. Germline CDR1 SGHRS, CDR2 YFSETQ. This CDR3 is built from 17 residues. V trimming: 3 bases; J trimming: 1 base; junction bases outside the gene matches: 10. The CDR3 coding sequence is TGCGCCAGCAGCTCAATTCCCGGGACAGGGGCATCCTACGAGCAGTACGTC. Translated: CASSSIPGTGASYEQYV.

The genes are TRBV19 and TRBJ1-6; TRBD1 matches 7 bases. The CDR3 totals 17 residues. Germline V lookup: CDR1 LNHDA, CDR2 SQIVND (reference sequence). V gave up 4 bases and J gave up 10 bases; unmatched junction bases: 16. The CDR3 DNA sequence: TGTGCCAGTAGTAAGTTTCTAACGGACAGGAAAAGGTCACCCCTCCACTTT. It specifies CASSKFLTDRKRSPLHF.

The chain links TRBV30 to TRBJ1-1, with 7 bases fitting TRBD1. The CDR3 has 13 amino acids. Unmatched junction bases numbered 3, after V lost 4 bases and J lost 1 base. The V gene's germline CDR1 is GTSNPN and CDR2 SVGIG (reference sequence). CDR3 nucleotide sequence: TGTGCCTGGAAGGGACAGACGAACACTGAAGCTTTCTTT. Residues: CAWKGQTNTEAFF. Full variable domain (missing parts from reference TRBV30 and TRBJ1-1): SQTIHQWPATLVQPVGSPLSLECTVEGTSNPNLYWYRQAAGRGLQLLFYSVGIGQISSEVPQNLSASRPQDRQFILSSKKLLLSDSGFYLCAWKGQTNTEAFFGQGTRLTVV.

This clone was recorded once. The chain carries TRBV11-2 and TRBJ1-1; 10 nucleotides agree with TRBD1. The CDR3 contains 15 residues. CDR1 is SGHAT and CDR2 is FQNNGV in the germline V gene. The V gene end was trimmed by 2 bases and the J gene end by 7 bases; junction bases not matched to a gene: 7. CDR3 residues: CASSLQPGQGNEAFF. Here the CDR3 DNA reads TGTGCCAGCAGCTTACAACCGGGACAGGGGAATGAAGCTTTCTTT. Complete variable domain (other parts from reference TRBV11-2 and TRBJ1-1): EAGVAQSPRYKIIEKRQSVAFWCNPISGHATLYWYQQILGQGPKLLIQFQNNGVVDDSQLPKDRFSAERLKGVDSTLKIQPAKLEDSAVYLCASSLQPGQGNEAFFGQGTRLTVV.

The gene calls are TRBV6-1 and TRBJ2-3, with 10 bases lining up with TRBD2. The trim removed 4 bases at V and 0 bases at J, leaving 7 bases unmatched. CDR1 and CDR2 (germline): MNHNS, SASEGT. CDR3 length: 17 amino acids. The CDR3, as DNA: TGTGCCAGCAGTGTTGTACTAGCGGGGATGAGCACAGATACGCAGTATTTT. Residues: CASSVVLAGMSTDTQYF.

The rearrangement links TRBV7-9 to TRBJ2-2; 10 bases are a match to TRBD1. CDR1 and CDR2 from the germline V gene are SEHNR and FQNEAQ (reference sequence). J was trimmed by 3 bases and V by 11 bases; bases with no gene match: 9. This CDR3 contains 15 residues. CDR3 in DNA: TGTGCCGGGATCCGGGACAGGGGTGACACCGGGGAGCTGTTTTTT. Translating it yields CAGIRDRGDTGELFF.